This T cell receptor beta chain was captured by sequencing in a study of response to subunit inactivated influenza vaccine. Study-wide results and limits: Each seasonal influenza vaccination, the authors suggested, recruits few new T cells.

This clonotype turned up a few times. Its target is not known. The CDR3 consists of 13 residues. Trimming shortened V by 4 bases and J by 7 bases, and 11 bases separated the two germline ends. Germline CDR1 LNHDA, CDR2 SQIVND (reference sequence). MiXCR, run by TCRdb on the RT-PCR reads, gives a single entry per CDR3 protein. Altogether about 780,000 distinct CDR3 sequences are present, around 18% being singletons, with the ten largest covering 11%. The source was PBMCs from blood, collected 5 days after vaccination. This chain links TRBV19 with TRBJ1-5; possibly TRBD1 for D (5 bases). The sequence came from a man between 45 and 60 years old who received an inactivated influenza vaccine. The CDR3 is CASSKTVWQPQHF. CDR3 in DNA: TGTGCCAGTAGTAAGACAGTTTGGCAGCCCCAGCATTTT.